Following are 32 T cell receptor beta chains from one sample sequenced in a study of cytomegalovirus exposure and HLA in healthy donors. Primers: 60 Vbeta forward and 13 Jbeta reverse. Only in-frame clones appear in the TCRdb table, and some are missing; sequencing was by immunoSEQ multiplex PCR. The table has 100,000 to 150,000 clones, around 77% seen once; the top ten hold roughly 5.7%. Sequenced material: PBMCs. These receptors all come from a young man in good health and CMV-seronegative.

The chain employs TRBV30 and TRBJ2-2; 7 nucleotides agree with TRBD1. There are 16 residues in the CDR3. CDR1 is GTSNPN, CDR2 SVGIG, per germline (reference sequence). Trimming at V came to 1 base and at J to 8 bases, leaving 13 bases not matched to a gene. The CDR3 coding sequence is TGTGCCTGGAGTGGGGGGTCGGGACAGTTTAAGGGGGAGCTGTTTTTT. Amino acids: CAWSGGSGQFKGELFF.

The chain carries TRBV4-2 and TRBJ2-7, with a weak D call TRBD1 (5 bases). V was shortened by 0 bases and J by 4 bases, with 13 bases between the two germline ends. CDR1 LGHNA and CDR2 YNFKEQ come from the germline V gene. This CDR3 contains 15 residues. Here the CDR3 reads CASSQELPGLYEQYF. CDR3 DNA sequence: TGTGCCAGCAGCCAAGAGTTGCCAGGGTTGTACGAGCAGTACTTC.

V is TRBV5-6 and J is TRBJ1-1; D not certain. This CDR3 has 12 residues. Trimming removed 2 bases from V and 9 bases from J, with 11 bases in between. Germline lookup yields CDR1 SGHDT and CDR2 YYEEEE. CDR3 residues: CASSFVRGKAFF. The CDR3 nucleotides read TGTGCCAGCAGCTTTGTACGGGGTAAAGCTTTCTTT. The full variable domain, completed using reference TRBV5-6 and TRBJ1-1, is DAGVTQSPTHLIKTRGQQVTLRCSPKSGHDTVSWYQQALGQGPQFIFQYYEEEERQRGNFPDRFSGHQFPNYSSELNVNALLLGDSALYLCASSFVRGKAFFGQGTRLTVV.

The chain has TRBV28 and TRBJ2-7; 7 bases agree with TRBD2. This CDR3 is 14 amino acids long. Germline V lookup: CDR1 MDHEN, CDR2 SYDVKM. V dropped 2 bases and J dropped 3; count of bases not matched to a gene: 4. CDR3 region: CASSLRASGYEQYF. The CDR3 DNA reads as TGTGCCAGCAGTTTAAGGGCTAGCGGCTACGAGCAGTACTTC.

J is TRBJ1-1 and V is TRBV19, with TRBD1 matching over 8 bases. Trimming cost V 7 bases and J 3 bases; bases outside gene matches: 10. CDR3 length equals 15 residues. Germline CDR1 is LNHDA and CDR2 is SQIVND (reference sequence). The CDR3 here is CASTDRGNLDTEAFF. CDR3 in DNA: TGTGCCAGTACAGACAGGGGAAATTTGGACACTGAAGCTTTCTTT.

This clone appeared a few times. This sequence joins TRBV27 and TRBJ2-1, with 11 nucleotides matching TRBD2. This CDR3 has 17 amino acids. The V gene's germline CDR1 is MNHEY and CDR2 SMNVEV (reference sequence). Trimming removed 4 bases from V and 4 bases from J; junction bases left unmatched: 9. The CDR3, as DNA: TGTGCCAGCAGTTCTAATCCATCTAGCGGGAGGTACAATGAGCAGTTCTTC. Translation: CASSSNPSSGRYNEQFF.

This clone occurred a few times. The chain couples TRBV11-3 to TRBJ2-7, with TRBD1 matching 10 bases. The germline CDR1 and CDR2 sequences are SGHNT and YENEEA. The V gene end was trimmed by 7 bases and the J gene end by 1 base; junction bases not matched to a gene: 13. This CDR3 has 17 residues. This CDR3 is CASTPWGQGIGSYEQYF. The CDR3 nucleotides are TGTGCCAGCACCCCGTGGGGACAGGGGATCGGGTCCTACGAGCAGTACTTC.

The rearrangement uses TRBV7-9 and TRBJ1-1; TRBD1 is a possible D gene (6 bases). V was pared by 6 bases and J by 6 bases, with 17 bases between. Germline V lookup: CDR1 SEHNR, CDR2 FQNEAQ (reference sequence). The CDR3 runs to 14 residues. In DNA form, the CDR3 reads TGTGCCAGCAGTCCTCCTTACAGGGAGCCTGAAGCTTTCTTT. Protein sequence: CASSPPYREPEAFF.

V is TRBV2 and J is TRBJ2-5, with 9 bases aligning to TRBD1. Per germline, CDR1 SNHLY and CDR2 FYNNEI. V trimming: 10 bases; J trimming: 4 bases; junction bases outside the gene matches: 10. This CDR3 comprises 14 residues. CDR3 coding DNA: TGTGCCACGACCGGGACAGGGAGGGCAGAGACCCAGTACTTC. Translating gives CATTGTGRAETQYF. Variable domain in full (rest from reference TRBV2 and TRBJ2-5): EPEVTQTPSHQVTQMGQEVILRCVPISNHLYFYWYRQILGQKVEFLVSFYNNEISEKSEIFDDQFSVERPDGSNFTLKIRSTKLEDSAMYFCATTGTGRAETQYFGPGTRLLVL.

J is TRBJ1-5 and V is TRBV28; 7 nucleotides line up with TRBD1. In germline, CDR1 is MDHEN, CDR2 SYDVKM. The junction had 8 bases not matched to a gene; V was cut back by 4 bases and J by 2 bases. This CDR3 is built from 16 residues. The CDR3 loop is CASSSERTGGNQPQHF. The CDR3 DNA is TGTGCCAGCAGTTCCGAACGGACAGGAGGCAATCAGCCCCAGCATTTT.

The genes are TRBV27 and TRBJ2-5; tentatively, D is TRBD2 (6 bases). The CDR3 has 13 amino acids. The germline V and J ends were trimmed by 6 bases and 4 bases, with 12 bases remaining between them. Germline V gene lookup returns CDR1 MNHEY and CDR2 SMNVEV (reference sequence). The CDR3 loop reads CASSRQGGETQYF. The CDR3 bases are TGTGCCAGCAGCCGTCAGGGAGGAGAGACCCAGTACTTC.

The chain recombines TRBV4-3 with TRBJ2-1, with no clear D. Trimming pared 0 bases from V and 4 bases from J, leaving 7 bases between. This CDR3 contains 14 residues. Germline-derived CDR1 and CDR2 are LGHNA and YSLEER. Written as DNA, the CDR3 is TGCGCCAGCAGCCAAGATCTTATGTACAATGAGCAGTTCTTC. Translated, it gives CASSQDLMYNEQFF.

This sequence joins TRBV11-2 and TRBJ2-3, with D possibly TRBD1 on 6 matching bases. The CDR3 consists of 15 residues. Trimming pared 5 bases from V and 3 bases from J, leaving 15 bases between. Germline CDR1 reads SGHAT; CDR2 reads FQNNGV. Here the CDR3 reads CASSVGTINTDTQYF. Here the CDR3 DNA reads TGTGCCAGCAGCGTCGGGACAATTAATACAGATACGCAGTATTTT. The entire variable domain, with the rest obtained from reference TRBV11-2 and TRBJ2-3, is as follows: EAGVAQSPRYKIIEKRQSVAFWCNPISGHATLYWYQQILGQGPKLLIQFQNNGVVDDSQLPKDRFSAERLKGVDSTLKIQPAKLEDSAVYLCASSVGTINTDTQYFGPGTRLTVL.

The chain recombines TRBV2 with TRBJ1-6, with a weak D call TRBD1 (5 bases). This CDR3 region has 13 residues. Germline assignment: CDR1 SNHLY and CDR2 FYNNEI. V was shortened by 8 bases and J by 9 bases, with 14 bases between the two germline ends. CDR3 DNA sequence: TGTGCCAGCCAGGTGGGGCAGGCTTCACCCCTCCACTTT. Translation gives CASQVGQASPLHF.

The chain links TRBV19 to TRBJ2-6; D call uncertain. CDR1 is LNHDA and CDR2 is SQIVND in the germline V gene (reference sequence). The CDR3 is made up of 16 amino acids. V was shortened by 5 bases and J by 1 base, with 12 bases between the two germline ends. Here the CDR3 reads CASSPLLSSGANVLTF. CDR3 DNA sequence: TGTGCCAGTAGTCCCCTCTTGTCGTCTGGGGCCAACGTCCTGACTTTC. The whole variable domain, filled in from reference TRBV19 and TRBJ2-6, reads DGGITQSPKYLFRKEGQNVTLSCEQNLNHDAMYWYRQDPGQGLRLIYYSQIVNDFQKGDIAEGYSVSREKKESFPLTVTSAQKNPTAFYLCASSPLLSSGANVLTFGAGSRLTVL.

V is TRBV30 and J is TRBJ2-2; 16 bases line up with TRBD2. In germline, CDR1 is GTSNPN, CDR2 SVGIG (reference sequence). The V and J ends lost 6 bases and 4 bases, in that order; junction bases with no gene match: 8. This CDR3 is 17 amino acids long. In DNA form, the CDR3 reads TGTGCCTGTCCCGGGACTAGCGGGAGGGCTGTCACCGGGGAGCTGTTTTTT. Its translation is CACPGTSGRAVTGELFF.

This chain connects TRBV5-6 to TRBJ2-5; 10 bases fit TRBD1. This CDR3 contains 15 residues. Germline assignment: CDR1 SGHDT and CDR2 YYEEEE. V lost 4 bases and J lost 5; bases outside the gene matches: 8. The chain's CDR3 is CASSPTGGEWETQYF. The CDR3 DNA is TGTGCCAGCAGCCCGACAGGGGGCGAGTGGGAGACCCAGTACTTC.

Here the CDR3 reads CASSSQGLAGVPREQYF. CDR3 nucleotides: TGTGCCAGCAGCTCCCAGGGACTAGCGGGAGTTCCGCGCGAGCAGTACTTC. The chain recombines TRBV7-9 with TRBJ2-7; 14 bases are a match to TRBD2. The V segment lost 4 bases and the J segment 6 bases; nucleotides outside the gene matches: 11. The CDR3 is made up of 17 amino acids. In germline, CDR1 is SEHNR, CDR2 FQNEAQ (reference sequence).

The chain is built from TRBV4-1 and TRBJ2-5; D is uncertain. CDR1 is MGHRA, CDR2 YSYEKL, per germline. The CDR3 covers 13 residues. The ends were cut back, 2 bases at V and 5 bases at J, with 9 bases in the middle. CDR3 nucleotides: TGCGCCAGCAGCCAATTGGTGCGGGAGACCCAGTACTTC. This translates into CASSQLVRETQYF.

Turning to this clone: The same CDR3 is also encoded by other DNA sequences in this sample. The chain links TRBV6-5 to TRBJ1-5, with a tentative D call TRBD1 (6 bases). Trimming shortened V by 5 bases and J by 2 bases, and 7 bases separated the two germline ends. The CDR3 sequence is 13 residues long. Germline V gene lookup returns CDR1 MNHEY and CDR2 SVGAGI. DNA of the CDR3: TGTGCCAGCAGTAGACAGGGCAATCAGCCCCAGCATTTT. Translated, it gives CASSRQGNQPQHF.

The chain combines TRBV19 with TRBJ2-1; TRBD2 matches at 7 bases. V lost 4 bases, J lost 0 bases, and 3 bases stayed unmatched. The CDR3 is 15 residues long. Germline CDR1 and CDR2: LNHDA and SQIVND (reference sequence). CDR3 sequence (DNA): TGTGCCAGTAGTACCAGCGGGGACTCCTACAATGAGCAGTTCTTC. Translating gives CASSTSGDSYNEQFF.

The chain employs TRBV15 and TRBJ2-2, with D perhaps TRBD2 (7 bases). This CDR3 spans 13 amino acids. Trimming removed 3 bases at V and 11 bases at J, with 13 bases between. Germline loops: CDR1 LNHNV, CDR2 YYDKDF (reference sequence). This CDR3 is CATSRGGPGELFF. The CDR3 coding sequence is TGTGCCACCAGCAGGGGGGGGCCGGGCGAGCTGTTTTTT.

This chain connects TRBV5-4 to TRBJ2-7; 8 bases match TRBD2. CDR1 and CDR2 from the germline V gene are SGHNT and YYREEE (reference sequence). The CDR3 is 15 residues long. Unmatched junction bases numbered 13, after V lost 4 bases and J lost 7 bases. In DNA form, the CDR3 reads TGTGCCAGCAGCCGGAGTGGCGGGGGGTCTGTTGAGCAGTACTTC. Translating gives CASSRSGGGSVEQYF.

The chain couples TRBV6-4 to TRBJ1-4; the D gene is possibly TRBD1 (5 bases). V lost 0 bases and J 0 bases, leaving 11 bases between the germline ends. Germline lookup yields CDR1 MRHNA and CDR2 SNTAGT. The CDR3 covers 17 residues. As DNA, the CDR3 is TGTGCCAGCAGTGACTCCGACAGAAAAACAACTAATGAAAAACTGTTTTTT. Translated, it gives CASSDSDRKTTNEKLFF.

The genes are TRBV28 and TRBJ1-4; the match to TRBD1 covers 7 bases. Losses at the gene ends were 5 bases for V and 3 bases for J; bases not matched to a gene: 3. This CDR3 spans 14 amino acids. Germline assignment: CDR1 MDHEN and CDR2 SYDVKM. The CDR3 coding sequence is TGTGCCAGCAGTACACAGGGGTCTAATGAAAAACTGTTTTTT. This codes for CASSTQGSNEKLFF.

V and J are TRBV7-9 and TRBJ1-2; D gene uncertain. Deletions cut 2 bases from V and 6 bases from J, with 10 bases between. The germline CDR1 and CDR2 sequences are SEHNR and FQNEAQ (reference sequence). This CDR3 region has 13 residues. CDR3 sequence: CASSLISGDGYTF. In DNA form, the CDR3 reads TGTGCCAGCAGCTTAATCAGCGGGGATGGCTACACCTTC.

The CDR3 reads CAWGNPGLAGLSSYNEQFF. The CDR3 region has the DNA TGTGCCTGGGGTAATCCGGGACTAGCGGGGCTCAGCTCCTACAATGAGCAGTTCTTC. The chain has TRBV30 and TRBJ2-1; 13 positions agree with TRBD2. Germline V lookup: CDR1 GTSNPN, CDR2 SVGIG (reference sequence). The CDR3 totals 19 residues. J was trimmed by 0 bases and V by 5 bases; bases with no gene match: 13.

The J gene is TRBJ2-7, the V gene TRBV6-5, with D maybe TRBD2 (6 bases). V was trimmed by 6 bases and J by 6 bases, leaving 15 bases between them. This CDR3 comprises 13 residues. Germline V gives CDR1 MNHEY, CDR2 SVGAGI. The CDR3 DNA follows: TGTGCCAGCAGCCGGGGACTGACCGGCGAGCAGTACTTC. Translation: CASSRGLTGEQYF.

The V call is TRBV10-2, the J call TRBJ2-7; 7 nucleotides agree with TRBD1. CDR1 WSHSY and CDR2 SAAADI come from the germline V gene. CDR3 size: 13 residues. J gave up 6 bases and V 6 bases, and 8 bases lay outside the gene matches. DNA of the CDR3: TGCGCCAGCAGGCGGACAGGAGTGATCGAGCAGTACTTC. It codes for CASRRTGVIEQYF.

Only one count was recorded for this clone. As DNA, the CDR3 is TGCGCCAGCAGCCCCGGGGACTCGCCGCGATCACCCCTCCACTTT. Amino acids: CASSPGDSPRSPLHF. The rearrangement links TRBV5-1 to TRBJ1-6; the D gene is possibly TRBD1 (5 bases). CDR3 length: 15 amino acids. Germline-derived CDR1 and CDR2 are SGHRS and YFSETQ. Deletions cut 4 bases from V and 10 bases from J, with 18 bases between.

The chain couples TRBV9 to TRBJ1-1; 9 bases are shared with TRBD1. Germline-derived CDR1 and CDR2 are SGDLS and YYNGEE. The length of the CDR3 is 13 residues. The junction had 3 bases not matched to a gene; V was cut back by 3 bases and J by 6 bases. CDR3 protein: CASSAGQGSEAFF. In nucleotides, the CDR3 is TGTGCCAGCAGCGCCGGACAGGGGTCTGAAGCTTTCTTT.

V and J are TRBV6-5 and TRBJ1-1; the D gene is possibly TRBD1 (5 bases). V lost 4 bases to trimming and J lost 5 bases, with 11 bases between them. Germline CDR1 MNHEY, CDR2 SVGAGI. The CDR3 runs to 13 residues. The CDR3 bases are TGTGCCAGCAGTTGGGGCCCCATGACTGAAGCTTTCTTT. Translated, it gives CASSWGPMTEAFF.